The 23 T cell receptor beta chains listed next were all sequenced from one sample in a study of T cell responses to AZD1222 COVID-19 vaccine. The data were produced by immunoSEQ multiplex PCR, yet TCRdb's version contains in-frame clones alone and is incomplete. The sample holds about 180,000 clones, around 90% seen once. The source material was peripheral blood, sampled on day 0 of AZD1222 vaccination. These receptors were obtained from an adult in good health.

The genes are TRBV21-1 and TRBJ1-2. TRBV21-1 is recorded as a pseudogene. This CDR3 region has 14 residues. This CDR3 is CASSKSPRGYGYTF. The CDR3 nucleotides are TGTGCCAGCAGCAAATCCCCCCGGGGGTATGGCTACACCTTC.

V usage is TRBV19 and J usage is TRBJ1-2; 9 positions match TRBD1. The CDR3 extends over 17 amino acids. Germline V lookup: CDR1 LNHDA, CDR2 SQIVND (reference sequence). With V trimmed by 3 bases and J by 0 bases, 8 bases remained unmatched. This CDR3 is CASSIRGQGLPNYGYTF. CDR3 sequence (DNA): TGTGCCAGTAGTATCCGAGGACAGGGGCTACCTAACTATGGCTACACCTTC.

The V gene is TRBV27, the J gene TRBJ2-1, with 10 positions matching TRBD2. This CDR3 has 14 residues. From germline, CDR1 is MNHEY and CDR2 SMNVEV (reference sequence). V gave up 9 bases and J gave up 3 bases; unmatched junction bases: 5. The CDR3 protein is CASLPSGSYNEQFF. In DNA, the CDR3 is TGTGCCAGTTTACCTAGCGGGAGCTACAATGAGCAGTTCTTC.

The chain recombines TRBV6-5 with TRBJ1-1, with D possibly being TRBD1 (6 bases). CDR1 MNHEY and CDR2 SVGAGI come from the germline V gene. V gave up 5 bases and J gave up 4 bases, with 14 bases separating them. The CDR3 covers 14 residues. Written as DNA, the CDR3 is TGTGCCAGCAGTACAGGGTTGGTGGGCACTGAAGCTTTCTTT. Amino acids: CASSTGLVGTEAFF.

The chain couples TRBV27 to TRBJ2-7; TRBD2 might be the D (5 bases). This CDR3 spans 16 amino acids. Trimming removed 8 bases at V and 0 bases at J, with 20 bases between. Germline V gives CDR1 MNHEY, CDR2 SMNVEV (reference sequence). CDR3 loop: CASSLTAGESSYEQYF. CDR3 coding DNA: TGTGCCAGCTCTTTAACGGCGGGCGAGAGCTCCTACGAGCAGTACTTC.

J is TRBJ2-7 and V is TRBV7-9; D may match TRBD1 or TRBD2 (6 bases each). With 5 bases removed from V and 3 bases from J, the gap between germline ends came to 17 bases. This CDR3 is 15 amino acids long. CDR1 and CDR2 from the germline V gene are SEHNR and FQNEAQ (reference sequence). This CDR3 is CASSPWAGEDYEQYF. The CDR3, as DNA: TGTGCCAGCAGCCCTTGGGCAGGGGAGGACTACGAGCAGTACTTC.

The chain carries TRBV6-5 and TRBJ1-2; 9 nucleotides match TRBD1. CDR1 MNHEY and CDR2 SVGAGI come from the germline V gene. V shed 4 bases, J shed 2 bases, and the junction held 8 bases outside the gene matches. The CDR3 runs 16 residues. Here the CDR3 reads CASSFVLGQGNYGYTF. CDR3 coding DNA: TGTGCCAGCAGTTTCGTTCTTGGACAGGGGAACTATGGCTACACCTTC.

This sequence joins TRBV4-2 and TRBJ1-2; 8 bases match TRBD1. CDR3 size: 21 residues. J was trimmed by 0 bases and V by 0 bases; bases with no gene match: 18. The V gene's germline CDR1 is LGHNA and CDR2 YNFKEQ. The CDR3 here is CASSQDPTRGRGRPTNYGYTF. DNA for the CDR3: TGTGCCAGCAGCCAAGATCCCACGAGGGGCAGGGGGCGACCGACTAACTATGGCTACACCTTC.

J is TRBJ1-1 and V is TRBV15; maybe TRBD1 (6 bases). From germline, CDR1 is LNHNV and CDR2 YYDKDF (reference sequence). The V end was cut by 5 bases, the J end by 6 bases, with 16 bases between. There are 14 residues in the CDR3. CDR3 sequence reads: CATSDPGGGPEAFF. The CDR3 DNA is TGTGCCACCAGCGACCCAGGCGGGGGCCCTGAAGCTTTCTTT. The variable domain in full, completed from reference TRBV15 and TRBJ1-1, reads DAMVIQNPRYQVTQFGKPVTLSCSQTLNHNVMYWYQQKSSQAPKLLFHYYDKDFNNEADTPDNFQSRRPNTSFCFLDIRSPGLGDTAMYLCATSDPGGGPEAFFGQGTRLTVV.

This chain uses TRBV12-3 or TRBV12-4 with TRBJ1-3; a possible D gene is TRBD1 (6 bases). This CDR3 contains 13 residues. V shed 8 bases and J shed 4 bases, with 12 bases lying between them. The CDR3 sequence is CASRRGTGNTIYF. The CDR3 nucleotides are TGTGCCAGCCGACGGGGGACAGGAAACACCATATATTTT.

The CDR3 spells CASSAEATASGYTF. Here the CDR3 DNA reads TGCGCCAGCAGCGCCGAAGCAACCGCTAGTGGCTACACCTTC. The chain is built from TRBV5-1 and TRBJ1-2; D call uncertain. Germline V gene sequence: CDR1 SGHRS, CDR2 YFSETQ. The V end was cut by 4 bases, the J end by 7 bases, with 17 bases between. The CDR3 is made up of 14 amino acids.

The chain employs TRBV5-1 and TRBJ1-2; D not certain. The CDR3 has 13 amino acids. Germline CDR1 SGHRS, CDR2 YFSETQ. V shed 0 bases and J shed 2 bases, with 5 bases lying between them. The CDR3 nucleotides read TGCGCCAGCAGCTTGGAGGCCAACTATGGCTACACCTTC. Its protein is CASSLEANYGYTF.

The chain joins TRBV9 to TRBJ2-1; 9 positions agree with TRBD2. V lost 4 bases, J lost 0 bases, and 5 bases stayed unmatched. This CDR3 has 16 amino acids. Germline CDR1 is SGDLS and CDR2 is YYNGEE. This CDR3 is CASSSLAGSSYNEQFF. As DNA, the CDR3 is TGTGCCAGCAGCTCCCTAGCGGGATCCTCCTACAATGAGCAGTTCTTC.

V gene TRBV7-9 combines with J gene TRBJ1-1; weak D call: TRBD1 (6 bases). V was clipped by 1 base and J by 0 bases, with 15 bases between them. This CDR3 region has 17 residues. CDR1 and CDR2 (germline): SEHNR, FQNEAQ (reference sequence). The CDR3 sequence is CASSLGMRQDMNTEAFF. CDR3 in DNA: TGTGCCAGCAGCTTAGGGATGAGACAGGACATGAACACTGAAGCTTTCTTT.

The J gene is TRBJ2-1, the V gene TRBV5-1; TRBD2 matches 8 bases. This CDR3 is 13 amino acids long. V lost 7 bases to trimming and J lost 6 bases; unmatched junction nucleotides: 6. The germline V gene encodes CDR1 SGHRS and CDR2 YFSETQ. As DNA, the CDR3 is TGCGCCAGCCTTCCCGGGGGGGGCAATGAGCAGTTCTTC. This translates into CASLPGGGNEQFF.

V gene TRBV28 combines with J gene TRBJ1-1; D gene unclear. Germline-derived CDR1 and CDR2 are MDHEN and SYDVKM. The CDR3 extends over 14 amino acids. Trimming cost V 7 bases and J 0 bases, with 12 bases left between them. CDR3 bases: TGTGCCAGCACCCTTTTAACTATGAACACTGAAGCTTTCTTT. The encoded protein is CASTLLTMNTEAFF.

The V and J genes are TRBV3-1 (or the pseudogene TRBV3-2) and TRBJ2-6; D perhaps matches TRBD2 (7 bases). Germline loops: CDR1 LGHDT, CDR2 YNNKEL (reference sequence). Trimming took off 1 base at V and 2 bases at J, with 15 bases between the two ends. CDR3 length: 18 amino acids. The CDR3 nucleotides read TGTGCCAGCAGCCAAGTCTGGGGAGGGGGGACTGGGGCCAACGTCCTGACTTTC. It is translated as CASSQVWGGGTGANVLTF.

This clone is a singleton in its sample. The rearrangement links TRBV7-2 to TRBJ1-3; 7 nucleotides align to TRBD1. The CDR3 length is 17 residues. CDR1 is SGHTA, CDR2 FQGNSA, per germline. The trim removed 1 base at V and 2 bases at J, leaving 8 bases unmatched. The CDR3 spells CASSLEQGTYTGNTIYF. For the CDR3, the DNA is TGTGCCAGCAGCTTAGAACAGGGGACGTATACTGGAAACACCATATATTTT. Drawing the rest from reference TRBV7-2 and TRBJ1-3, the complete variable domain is GAGVSQSPSNKVTEKGKDVELRCDPISGHTALYWYRQSLGQGLEFLIYFQGNSAPDKSGLPSDRFSAERTGGSVSTLTIQRTQQEDSAVYLCASSLEQGTYTGNTIYFGEGSWLTVV.

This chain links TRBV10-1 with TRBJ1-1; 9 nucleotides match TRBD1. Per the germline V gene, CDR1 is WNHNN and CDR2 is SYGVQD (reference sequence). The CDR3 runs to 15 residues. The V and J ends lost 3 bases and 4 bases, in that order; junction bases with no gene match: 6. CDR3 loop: CASSDLGQGGTEAFF. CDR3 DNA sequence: TGCGCCAGCAGTGATCTGGGACAGGGAGGCACTGAAGCTTTCTTT.

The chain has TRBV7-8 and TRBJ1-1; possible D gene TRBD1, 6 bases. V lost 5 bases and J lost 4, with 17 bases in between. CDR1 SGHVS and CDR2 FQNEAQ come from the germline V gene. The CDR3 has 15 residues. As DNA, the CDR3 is TGTGCCAGCAGCCCGGATAGGGGGGGTGGCACTGAAGCTTTCTTT. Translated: CASSPDRGGGTEAFF.

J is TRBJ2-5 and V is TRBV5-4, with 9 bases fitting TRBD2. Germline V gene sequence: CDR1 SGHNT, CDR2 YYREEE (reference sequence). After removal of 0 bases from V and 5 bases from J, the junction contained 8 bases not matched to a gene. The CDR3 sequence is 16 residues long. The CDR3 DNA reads TGTGCCAGCAGCTTGGGGCCGGCGGGAGGGTGGGAGACCCAGTACTTC. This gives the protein CASSLGPAGGWETQYF.

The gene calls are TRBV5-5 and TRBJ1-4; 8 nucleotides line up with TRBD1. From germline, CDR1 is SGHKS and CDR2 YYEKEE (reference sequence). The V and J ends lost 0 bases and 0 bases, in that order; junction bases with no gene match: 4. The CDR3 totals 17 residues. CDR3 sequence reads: CASSLADRGSTNEKLFF. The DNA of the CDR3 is TGTGCCAGCAGCTTGGCCGACAGGGGTTCAACTAATGAAAAACTGTTTTTT.

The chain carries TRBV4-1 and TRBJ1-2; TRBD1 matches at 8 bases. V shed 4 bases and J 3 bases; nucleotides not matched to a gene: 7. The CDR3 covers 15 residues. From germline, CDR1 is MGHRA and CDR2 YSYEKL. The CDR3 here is CASSPVDRDHYGYTF. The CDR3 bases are TGCGCCAGCAGCCCGGTGGACAGGGACCACTATGGCTACACCTTC.